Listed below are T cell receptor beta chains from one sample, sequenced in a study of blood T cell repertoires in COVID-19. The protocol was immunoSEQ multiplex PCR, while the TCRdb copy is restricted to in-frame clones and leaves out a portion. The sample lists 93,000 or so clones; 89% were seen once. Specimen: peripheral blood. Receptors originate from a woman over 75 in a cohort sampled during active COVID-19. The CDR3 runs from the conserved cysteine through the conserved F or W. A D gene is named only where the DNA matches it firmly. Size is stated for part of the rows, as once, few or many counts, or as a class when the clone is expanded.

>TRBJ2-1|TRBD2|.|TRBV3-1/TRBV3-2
CASSPEGSGINEQFF
TGTGCCAGCAGCCCCGAGGGTAGCGGGATTAATGAGCAGTTCTTC
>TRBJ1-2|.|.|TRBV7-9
CASSLDGGYYGYTF
TGTGCCAGCAGCTTGGACGGGGGTTACTATGGCTACACCTTC
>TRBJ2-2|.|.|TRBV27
CASSFLQIGELFF
TGTGCCAGCAGTTTCTTACAGATCGGGGAGCTGTTTTTT
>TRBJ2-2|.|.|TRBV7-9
CASSFLGGNTGELFF
TGTGCCAGCAGCTTTTTAGGGGGTAACACCGGGGAGCTGTTTTTT
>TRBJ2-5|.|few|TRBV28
CASSLGQGRARETQYF
TGTGCCAGCAGTTTAGGGCAGGGAAGGGCTCGAGAGACCCAGTACTTC
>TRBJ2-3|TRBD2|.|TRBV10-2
CASSYAGGRADTQYF
TGCGCCAGCAGCTACGCGGGAGGACGGGCAGATACGCAGTATTTT
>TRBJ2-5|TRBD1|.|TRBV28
CASSPLRGQGSRETQYF
TGTGCCAGCAGTCCTCTCCGAGGACAGGGGAGCCGAGAGACCCAGTACTTC
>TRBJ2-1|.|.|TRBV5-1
CASSLTSGVLFF
TGCGCCAGCAGCTTAACCTCGGGGGTGTTGTTCTTC
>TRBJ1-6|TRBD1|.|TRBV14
CASSPTGLVSPLHF
TGTGCCAGCAGCCCGACAGGGCTCGTTTCACCCCTCCACTTT
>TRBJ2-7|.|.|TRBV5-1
CASSLGGEVNEQYF
TGCGCCAGCAGCTTGGGAGGTGAGGTAAACGAGCAGTACTTC
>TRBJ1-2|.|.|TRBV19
CASSMRADNYGYTF
TGTGCCAGTAGTATGAGGGCCGACAACTATGGCTACACCTTC
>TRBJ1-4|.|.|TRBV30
CAWSVRGSTNEKLFF
TGTGCCTGGAGTGTAAGGGGATCAACTAATGAAAAACTGTTTTTT
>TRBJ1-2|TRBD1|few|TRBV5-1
CASSQGASYGYTF
TGCGCCAGCAGCCAGGGGGCCTCCTATGGCTACACCTTC
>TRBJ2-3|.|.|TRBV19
CASKNQGTDTQYF
TGTGCCAGTAAGAATCAGGGCACAGATACGCAGTATTTT
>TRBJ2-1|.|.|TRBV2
CASKEWDEQFF
TGTGCCAGCAAGGAGTGGGATGAGCAGTTCTTC
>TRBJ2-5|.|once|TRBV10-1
CASSEFRRAVETQYF
TGCGCCAGCAGTGAATTTAGGAGGGCCGTAGAGACCCAGTACTTC
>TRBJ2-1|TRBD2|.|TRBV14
CASSLHSSGGSSYNEQFF
TGTGCCAGCAGCCTCCACTCTAGCGGGGGGAGCTCCTACAATGAGCAGTTCTTC
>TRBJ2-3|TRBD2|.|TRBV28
CASSSAGGTSDTQYF
TGTGCCAGCAGTTCCGCGGGAGGGACCTCAGATACGCAGTATTTT
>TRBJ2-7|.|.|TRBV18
CASSLGVGAGPNYEQYF
TGTGCCAGCTCACTGGGGGTTGGAGCGGGCCCCAACTACGAGCAGTACTTC
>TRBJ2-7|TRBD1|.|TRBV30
CAWSVGTAYEQYF
TGTGCCTGGAGTGTGGGGACAGCCTACGAGCAGTACTTC
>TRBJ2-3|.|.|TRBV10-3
CAISVQLSSTDTQYF
TGTGCCATCAGCGTACAGCTGTCTAGCACAGATACGCAGTATTTT
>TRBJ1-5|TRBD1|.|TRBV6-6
CASSPDRGYSNQPQHF
TGTGCCAGCAGTCCTGACAGGGGATATAGCAATCAGCCCCAGCATTTT
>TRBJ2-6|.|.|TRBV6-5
CASSYTQNTGANVLTF
TGTGCCAGCAGTTACACCCAGAATACTGGGGCCAACGTCCTGACTTTC
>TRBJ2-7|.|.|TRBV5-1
CASSDGQSVVEQYF
TGCGCCAGCAGCGACGGACAGTCTGTCGTAGAGCAGTACTTC
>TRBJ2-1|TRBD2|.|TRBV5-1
CASSLQGLAGDEQFF
TGCGCCAGCAGCTTGCAAGGACTAGCGGGGGATGAGCAGTTCTTC
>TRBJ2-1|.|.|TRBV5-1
CASSLPGGGDEQFF
TGCGCCAGCAGCCTACCCGGAGGTGGCGATGAGCAGTTCTTC
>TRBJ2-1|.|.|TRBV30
CAWSVGQGAVNEQFF
TGTGCCTGGAGTGTAGGTCAGGGCGCAGTCAATGAGCAGTTCTTC
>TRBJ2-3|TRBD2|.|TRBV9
CASSPEPSGGTQYF
TGTGCCAGCAGCCCCGAGCCGAGCGGGGGTACGCAGTATTTT
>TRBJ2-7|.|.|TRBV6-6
CASREYQGRYEQYF
TGTGCCAGCAGAGAATATCAGGGCCGCTACGAGCAGTACTTC
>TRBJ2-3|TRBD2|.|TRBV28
CASTTGGEPTDTQYF
TGTGCCAGCACAACGGGGGGGGAGCCCACAGATACGCAGTATTTT
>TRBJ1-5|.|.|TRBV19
CASSIGDDPQVSNQPQHF
TGTGCCAGTAGTATAGGAGATGATCCACAGGTCAGCAATCAGCCCCAGCATTTT
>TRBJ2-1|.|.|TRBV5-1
CASSTTGSSYNEQFF
TGCGCCAGCAGCACCACAGGGAGCTCCTACAATGAGCAGTTCTTC
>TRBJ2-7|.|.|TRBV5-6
CASSLVRGDEQYF
TGTGCCAGCAGCTTGGTCCGCGGCGACGAGCAGTACTTC
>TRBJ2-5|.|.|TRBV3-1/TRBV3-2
CASSHSSETQYF
TGTGCCAGCAGCCATTCTTCAGAGACCCAGTACTTC
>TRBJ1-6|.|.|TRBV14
CASSQLQGNSPLHF
TGTGCCAGCAGCCAACTGCAGGGAAATTCACCCCTCCACTTT
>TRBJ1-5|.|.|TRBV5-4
CASSLQGDQPQHF
TGTGCCAGCAGCTTACAGGGAGATCAGCCCCAGCATTTT
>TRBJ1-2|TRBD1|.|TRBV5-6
CASSSPGTGDRSNYGYTF
TGTGCCAGCAGTTCCCCCGGGACAGGGGATCGGTCTAACTATGGCTACACCTTC
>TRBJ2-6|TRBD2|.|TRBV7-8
CASTNREGSNVLTF
TGTGCCAGCACCAACCGGGAGGGGTCCAACGTCCTGACTTTC
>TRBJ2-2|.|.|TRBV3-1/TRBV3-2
CASSQGGGAYTGELFF
TGTGCCAGCAGCCAAGGCGGGGGCGCGTACACCGGGGAGCTGTTTTTT
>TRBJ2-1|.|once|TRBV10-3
CAISGAPGQANNEQFF
TGTGCCATCAGTGGGGCGCCGGGACAAGCGAACAATGAGCAGTTCTTC
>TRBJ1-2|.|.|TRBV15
CATSRGITSDYGYTF
TGTGCCACCAGCAGAGGAATCACTTCGGACTATGGCTACACCTTC
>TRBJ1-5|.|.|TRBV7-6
CASSLNSGSGQPQHF
TGTGCCAGCAGCTTAAATTCGGGTTCAGGGCAGCCCCAGCATTTT
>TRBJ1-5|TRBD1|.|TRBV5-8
CASSWKGGAGNQPQHF
TGTGCCAGCAGCTGGAAAGGGGGCGCGGGCAATCAGCCCCAGCATTTT
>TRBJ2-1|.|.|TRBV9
CASSPSLTGTVLNEQFF
TGTGCCAGCAGCCCCTCCTTAACAGGGACCGTTTTAAATGAGCAGTTCTTC
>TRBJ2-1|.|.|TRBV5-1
CASSLPGKLADEQFF
TGCGCCAGCAGCTTGCCCGGGAAACTGGCGGATGAGCAGTTCTTC
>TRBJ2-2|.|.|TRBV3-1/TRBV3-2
CASRGDLNTGELFF
TGTGCCAGCAGGGGGGACTTGAACACCGGGGAGCTGTTTTTT
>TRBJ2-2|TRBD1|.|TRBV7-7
CASSLGTGDTGELFF
TGTGCTAGCAGCTTAGGGACAGGGGACACCGGGGAGCTGTTTTTT
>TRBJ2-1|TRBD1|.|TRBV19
CASRLNRGYNEQFF
TGTGCCAGTAGGTTGAACAGGGGTTACAATGAGCAGTTCTTC
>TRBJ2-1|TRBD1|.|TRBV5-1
CASSPGQGSGGSYNEQFF
TGCGCCAGCAGCCCCGGACAGGGTTCAGGAGGCTCCTACAATGAGCAGTTCTTC
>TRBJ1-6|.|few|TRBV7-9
CASSQTSGTSPLHF
TGTGCCAGCAGCCAGACAAGCGGGACTTCACCCCTCCACTTT
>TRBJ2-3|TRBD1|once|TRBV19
CASTLRDSSPTDTQYF
TGTGCCAGTACCCTAAGGGACAGTTCCCCCACAGATACGCAGTATTTT
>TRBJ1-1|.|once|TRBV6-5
CASSYRELNTEAFF
TGTGCCAGCAGTTACCGGGAGCTGAACACTGAAGCTTTCTTT
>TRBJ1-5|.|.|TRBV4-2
CASSQDRQGINQPQHF
TGTGCCAGCAGCCAAGATCGCCAGGGCATAAATCAGCCCCAGCATTTT
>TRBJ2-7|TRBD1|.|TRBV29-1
CSVVGTGPEQYF
TGCAGCGTTGTGGGGACAGGGCCCGAGCAGTACTTC
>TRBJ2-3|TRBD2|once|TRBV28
CASSQYPGLAGGPGTDTQYF
TGTGCCAGCAGCCAGTATCCGGGACTAGCGGGAGGGCCGGGCACAGATACGCAGTATTTT